Listed here are 20 T cell receptor beta chains from one sample, sequenced in a study of early T cells in non-severe SARS-CoV-2 infection. A single record per CDR3 protein comes from TCRdb applying MiXCR to the 5' RACE reads. The sample contains some 24,000 distinct CDR3 sequences, more than 4% of which appear only once. Input material: whole blood. Receptors originate from an adult who was a healthcare worker with PCR-confirmed SARS-CoV-2 infection or an uninfected control (not recorded which).

Turning to this clonotype: This could be a read error, since a much larger clone is one nucleotide away. CDR3 DNA: TGTGCCAGCACCTCGTTCCGGAGCTCCTACGATGAGCAGTTCTTC. This sequence encodes CASTSFRSSYDEQFF. This chain connects TRBV7-9 to TRBJ2-1; D call uncertain. The length of the CDR3 is 15 residues. Germline CDR1 and CDR2: SEHNR and FQNEAQ (reference sequence).

The V gene is TRBV7-3, the J gene TRBJ2-7; D is undetermined. Looked up from germline, CDR1 is SGHTA and CDR2 is FQGTGA. V lost 4 bases to trimming and J lost 6 bases, with 4 bases between them. This CDR3 comprises 10 residues. Here the CDR3 reads CASSYAEQYF. The CDR3 DNA reads TGTGCCAGCAGCTACGCCGAGCAGTACTTC.

This clonotype was detected many times. The J gene is TRBJ2-1, the V gene TRBV28; D gene uncertain. V was clipped by 8 bases and J by 8 bases, with 13 bases between them. Germline V gene data show CDR1 as MDHEN and CDR2 as SYDVKM. The CDR3 runs to 12 residues. CDR3 in amino acids: CASSGIFYEQFF. The CDR3, as DNA: TGTGCCAGCTCTGGGATCTTCTATGAGCAGTTCTTC.

The sample holds many counts of this clonotype. This chain joins TRBV20-1 and TRBJ2-1; 8 positions match TRBD2. The CDR3 totals 17 residues. V trimming: 4 bases; J trimming: 6 bases; junction bases outside the gene matches: 17. Germline-derived CDR1 and CDR2 are DFQATT and SNEGSKA (reference sequence). The CDR3 here is CSATPLRQAGGRNEQFF. CDR3 sequence (DNA): TGCAGTGCTACCCCTTTGCGGCAGGCGGGAGGACGCAATGAGCAGTTCTTC.

This clonotype has ten or more counts. The chain joins TRBV19 to TRBJ1-5, with D possibly TRBD1 on 6 matching bases. Germline loops: CDR1 LNHDA, CDR2 SQIVND (reference sequence). The CDR3 spans 16 residues. Deletions cut 6 bases from V and 7 bases from J, with 22 bases between. In DNA, the CDR3 is TGTGCCAGTAGCCCCAGGACAGATTTGCCGGGGCAGCCCCAGCATTTT. Encoded protein: CASSPRTDLPGQPQHF.

Only a few counts were recorded for this clonotype. The rearrangement joins TRBV4-1 to TRBJ2-7, with D unresolved. Germline CDR1 reads MGHRA; CDR2 reads YSYEKL. The CDR3 totals 15 residues. Trimming pared 0 bases from V and 3 bases from J, leaving 12 bases between. The DNA of the CDR3 is TGCGCCAGCAGCCAAGATGAGGACGCCGGCTACGAGCAGTACTTC. Protein product: CASSQDEDAGYEQYF.

This clonotype was counted many times. Here the CDR3 reads CATSETGAANTEAFF. Here the CDR3 DNA reads TGTGCCACCAGTGAAACAGGGGCGGCGAACACTGAAGCTTTCTTT. The V and J genes are TRBV24-1 and TRBJ1-1; 7 positions match TRBD1. Germline trimming cut 4 bases from V and 1 base from J; bases unmatched to any gene: 5. This CDR3 region has 15 residues. Germline CDR1 is KGHDR and CDR2 is SFDVKD.

This clonotype was found many times. The V gene is TRBV20-1, the J gene TRBJ2-5; 11 nucleotides line up with TRBD2. Germline V gene data show CDR1 as DFQATT and CDR2 as SNEGSKA (reference sequence). The CDR3 spans 14 residues. J was trimmed by 5 bases and V by 4 bases; bases with no gene match: 6. CDR3 nucleotide sequence: TGCAGTGCTACTAGCGGGGGGTCTGGCGAGACCCAGTACTTC. It yields the protein CSATSGGSGETQYF.

A few counts support this clonotype. The chain links TRBV24-1 to TRBJ2-2, with D possibly matching TRBD1 (7 bases). Trimming took 1 base from V and 4 from J, leaving 12 bases between them. The CDR3 spans 16 residues. From germline, CDR1 is KGHDR and CDR2 SFDVKD. The chain's CDR3 is CATSDFWQGGTGELFF. DNA for the CDR3: TGTGCCACCAGTGATTTTTGGCAGGGGGGCACCGGGGAGCTGTTTTTT.

This clonotype was found many times. The chain carries TRBV4-2 and TRBJ1-1; D gene uncertain. CDR3 size: 12 residues. The ends were cut back, 4 bases at V and 5 bases at J, with 8 bases in the middle. Germline CDR1 and CDR2: LGHNA and YNFKEQ. The CDR3 sequence: CASSRVGTEAFF. The CDR3 DNA is TGTGCCAGCAGCCGCGTAGGTACTGAAGCTTTCTTT.

In its sample, this clonotype is medium-sized (0.01 to 0.1%). The rearrangement links TRBV7-2 to TRBJ2-2, with TRBD1 matching 7 bases. J gave up 4 bases and V 5 bases, and 10 bases lay outside the gene matches. CDR1 is SGHTA and CDR2 is FQGNSA in the germline V gene. The CDR3 extends over 16 amino acids. CDR3 nucleotide sequence: TGTGCCAGCAGCCTCTCTTGGGCAGGGGGCACCGGGGAGCTGTTTTTT. This gives the protein CASSLSWAGGTGELFF.

This clonotype qualifies as medium-sized. The chain employs TRBV6-6 and TRBJ2-7; D is perhaps TRBD2 (5 bases). There are 14 residues in the CDR3. Trimming removed 3 bases from V and 3 bases from J, with 12 bases in between. Germline V gene sequence: CDR1 MNHNY, CDR2 SVGAGI (reference sequence). CDR3 residues: CASSYDRDDYEQYF. DNA of the CDR3: TGTGCCAGCAGTTATGACCGGGATGACTACGAGCAGTACTTC.

In its sample, this clonotype was seen many times. The genes are TRBV5-5 and TRBJ2-6; D gene ambiguous. Germline-derived CDR1 and CDR2 are SGHKS and YYEKEE (reference sequence). V dropped 0 bases and J dropped 0 bases, with 4 bases sitting between them. This CDR3 has 15 residues. The CDR3 protein is CASSLVLSGANVLTF. The CDR3 DNA reads as TGTGCCAGCAGCTTGGTTCTCTCTGGGGCCAACGTCCTGACTTTC.

This clonotype appeared many times. This chain uses TRBV7-2 with TRBJ2-7; unclear D gene. CDR1 and CDR2 (germline): SGHTA, FQGNSA. CDR3 size: 11 residues. V was clipped by 1 base and J by 7 bases, with 5 bases between them. CDR3 region: CASSLVLEQYF. The CDR3 DNA reads as TGTGCCAGCAGCTTAGTTTTAGAGCAGTACTTC.

This clonotype was seen many times. The chain has TRBV3-1 and TRBJ2-7, with D possibly being TRBD1 or TRBD2 (5 bases each). The CDR3 is 13 residues long. Trimming removed 4 bases from V and 3 bases from J, with 10 bases in between. Germline CDR1 is LGHDT and CDR2 is YNNKEL (reference sequence). The CDR3 DNA is TGTGCCAGCAGCCGGGGACGGAACTACGAGCAGTACTTC. The encoded protein is CASSRGRNYEQYF.

The table lists this clonotype with many counts. The rearrangement links TRBV2 to TRBJ2-3; 9 bases align to TRBD2. The CDR3 has 15 residues. The V and J ends lost 1 base and 1 base, in that order; junction bases with no gene match: 0. Looked up from germline, CDR1 is SNHLY and CDR2 is FYNNEI. CDR3 DNA sequence: TGTGCCAGCAGTGAAGAGCGGGGGGGCACAGATACGCAGTATTTT. It encodes CASSEERGGTDTQYF.

By share, this clonotype counts as medium-sized (0.01 to 0.1%). The chain couples TRBV6-5 to TRBJ1-2; tentatively, D is TRBD1 (5 bases). Trimming cost V 4 bases and J 0 bases, with 15 bases left between them. Germline V CDR1 and CDR2: MNHEY, SVGAGI. The CDR3 has 16 amino acids. The CDR3 nucleotides are TGTGCCAGCAGTTCCCGGACATATTCAGCTAACTATGGCTACACCTTC. Translating gives CASSSRTYSANYGYTF.

The sample holds many counts of this clonotype. At one of its ends the junction is not consistent with the germline gene, which may arise from a read error. V and J are TRBV5-1 and TRBJ2-1, with 8 bases matching TRBD2. Germline CDR1 reads SGHRS; CDR2 reads YFSETQ. The CDR3 runs to 15 residues. This CDR3 is CAGSLYSGDYNEQFF. In DNA form, the CDR3 reads TGCGCCGGCAGCCTTTATAGCGGGGATTACAATGAGCAGTTCTTC.

The table lists this clonotype with many counts. The chain combines TRBV7-2 with TRBJ2-3, with 7 bases lining up with TRBD2. Germline values: CDR1 SGHTA, CDR2 FQGNSA. The V and J ends lost 5 bases and 2 bases, in that order; junction bases with no gene match: 4. The CDR3 is 14 amino acids. CDR3 sequence (DNA): TGTGCCAGCAGCCCGCGACTAGCCACAGATACGCAGTATTTT. This codes for CASSPRLATDTQYF.

This clonotype was seen at least ten times. CDR3 bases: TGTGCCAGCAGTGACATCAAAGAAACTGGGGCCAACGTCCTGACTTTC. Its protein product is CASSDIKETGANVLTF. The chain uses TRBV2 and TRBJ2-6; unclear D gene. Trimming pared 3 bases from V and 2 bases from J, leaving 11 bases between. CDR1 SNHLY and CDR2 FYNNEI come from the germline V gene. CDR3 length: 16 amino acids. Full variable domain (remainder filled in from reference TRBV2 and TRBJ2-6): EPEVTQTPSHQVTQMGQEVILRCVPISNHLYFYWYRQILGQKVEFLVSFYNNEISEKSEIFDDQFSVERPDGSNFTLKIRSTKLEDSAMYFCASSDIKETGANVLTFGAGSRLTVL.